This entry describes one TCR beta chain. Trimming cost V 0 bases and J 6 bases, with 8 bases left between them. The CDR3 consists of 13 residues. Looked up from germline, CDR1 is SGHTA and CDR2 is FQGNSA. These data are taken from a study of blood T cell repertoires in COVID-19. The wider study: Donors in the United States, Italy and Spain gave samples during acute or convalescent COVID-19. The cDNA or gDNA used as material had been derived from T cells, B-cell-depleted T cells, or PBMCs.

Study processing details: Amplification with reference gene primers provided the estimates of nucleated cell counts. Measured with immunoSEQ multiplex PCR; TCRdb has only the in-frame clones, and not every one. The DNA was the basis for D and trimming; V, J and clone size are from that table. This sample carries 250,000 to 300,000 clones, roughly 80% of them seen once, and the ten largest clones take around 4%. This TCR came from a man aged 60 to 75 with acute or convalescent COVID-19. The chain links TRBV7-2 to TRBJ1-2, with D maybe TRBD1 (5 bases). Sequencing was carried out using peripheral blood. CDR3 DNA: TGTGCCAGCAGCTTAGCAGGGGTAAATGGCTACACCTTC. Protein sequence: CASSLAGVNGYTF.